Reported below is one T cell receptor (beta chain). This entry belongs to a study of blood T cell repertoires in COVID-19. On the study more broadly: Sites across the United States, Italy and Spain contributed samples from acute and convalescent COVID-19.

The protocol was immunoSEQ multiplex PCR, while the TCRdb copy is restricted to in-frame clones and leaves out a portion. Here the sample spans roughly 75,000 clones, around 80% being singletons. Germline values: CDR1 SQVTM, CDR2 ANQGSEA. The V and J ends lost 6 bases and 4 bases respectively, with 17 bases between them. The CDR3 spans 14 residues. The chain links TRBV29-1 to TRBJ2-3; D possibly corresponds to TRBD2 (5 bases). The sample comprised peripheral blood. The origin of this receptor is a man in his forties or fifties with COVID-19, enrolled during active disease. The CDR3 loop is CSVAPGPGADTQYF. CDR3 coding DNA: TGCAGCGTAGCGCCGGGCCCCGGGGCAGATACGCAGTATTTT.